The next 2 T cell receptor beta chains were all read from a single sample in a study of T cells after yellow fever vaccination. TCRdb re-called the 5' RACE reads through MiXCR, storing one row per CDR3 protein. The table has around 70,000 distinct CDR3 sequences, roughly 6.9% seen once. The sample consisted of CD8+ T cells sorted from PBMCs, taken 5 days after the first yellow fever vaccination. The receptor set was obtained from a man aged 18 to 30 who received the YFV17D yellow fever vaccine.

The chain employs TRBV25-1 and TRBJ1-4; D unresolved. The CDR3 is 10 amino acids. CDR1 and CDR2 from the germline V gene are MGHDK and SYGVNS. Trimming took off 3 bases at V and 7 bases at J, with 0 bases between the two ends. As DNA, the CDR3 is TGTGCCAGCAGTGATGAAAAACTGTTTTTT. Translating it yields CASSDEKLFF.

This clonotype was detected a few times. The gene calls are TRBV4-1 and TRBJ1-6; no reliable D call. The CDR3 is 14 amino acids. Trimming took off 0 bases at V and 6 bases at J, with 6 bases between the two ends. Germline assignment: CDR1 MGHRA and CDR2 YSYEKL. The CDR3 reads CASSQEGSNSPLHF. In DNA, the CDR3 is TGCGCCAGCAGCCAAGAAGGGAGTAATTCACCCCTCCACTTT.